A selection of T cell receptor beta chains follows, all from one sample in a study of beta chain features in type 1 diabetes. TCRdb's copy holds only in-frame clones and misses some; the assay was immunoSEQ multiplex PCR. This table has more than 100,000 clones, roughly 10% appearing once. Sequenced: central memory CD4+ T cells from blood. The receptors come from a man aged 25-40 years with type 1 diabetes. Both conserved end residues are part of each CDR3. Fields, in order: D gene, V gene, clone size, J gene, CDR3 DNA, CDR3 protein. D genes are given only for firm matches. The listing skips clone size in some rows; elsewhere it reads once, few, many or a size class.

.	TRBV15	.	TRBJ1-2	TGTGCCACCAGCAGAGGTTTTGACAGGAACTATGGCTACACCTTC	CATSRGFDRNYGYTF
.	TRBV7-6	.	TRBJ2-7	TGTGCCAGCAGCCCATCCATGGCCGAGCAGTACTTC	CASSPSMAEQYF
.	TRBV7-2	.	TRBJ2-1	TGTGCCAGCAGCCTCGGGCGGGGGCTATACAATGAGCAGTTCTTC	CASSLGRGLYNEQFF
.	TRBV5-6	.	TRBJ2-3	TGTGCCAGCAGCTTGGCGGGGAGCGATACGCAGTATTTT	CASSLAGSDTQYF
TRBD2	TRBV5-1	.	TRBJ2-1	TGCGCCAGCAGCTCGCCAATAGCGGGGGGCCTCGGGGATGAGCAGTTCTTC	CASSSPIAGGLGDEQFF
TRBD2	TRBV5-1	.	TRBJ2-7	TGCGCCAGCAGCTTGACTAGCGGGGACTACGAGCAGTACTTC	CASSLTSGDYEQYF
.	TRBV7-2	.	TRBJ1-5	TGTGCCAGCAGCTTAGAGCGGGATCGACCCCAGCATTTT	CASSLERDRPQHF
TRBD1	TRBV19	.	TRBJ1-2	TGTGCCAGTAGTATAGCCGCACAGGGGCTCGGCTACACCTTC	CASSIAAQGLGYTF
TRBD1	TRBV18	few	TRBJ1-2	TGTGCCAGCTCACCTTCGACAGGGGCCAGGAACTATGGCTACACCTTC	CASSPSTGARNYGYTF
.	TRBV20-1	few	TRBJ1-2	TGCGGGGGCTTGACTAACTATGGCTACACCTTC	CGGLTNYGYTF
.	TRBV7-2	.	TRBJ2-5	TGTGCCAGCAGCCCTGACAGGCAAGGGGCCCAGTACTTC	CASSPDRQGAQYF
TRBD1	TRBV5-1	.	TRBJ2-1	TGCGCCAGCAGGTTGGGACAGAACAATGAGCAGTTCTTC	CASRLGQNNEQFF
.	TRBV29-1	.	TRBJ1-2	TGCAGCGTTGGGGCCGGTGCAGACGCTTCAGGCTACACCTTC	CSVGAGADASGYTF